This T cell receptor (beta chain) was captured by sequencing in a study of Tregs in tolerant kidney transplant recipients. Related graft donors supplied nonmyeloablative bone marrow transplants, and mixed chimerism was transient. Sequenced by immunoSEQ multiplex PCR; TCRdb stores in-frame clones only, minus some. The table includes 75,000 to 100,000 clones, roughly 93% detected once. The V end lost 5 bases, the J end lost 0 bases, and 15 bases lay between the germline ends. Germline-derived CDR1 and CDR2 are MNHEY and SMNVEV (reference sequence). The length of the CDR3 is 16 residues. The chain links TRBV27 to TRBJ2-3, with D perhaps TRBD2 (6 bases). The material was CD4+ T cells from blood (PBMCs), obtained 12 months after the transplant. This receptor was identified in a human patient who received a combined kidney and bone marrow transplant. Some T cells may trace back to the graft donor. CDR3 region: CASSTSGGTSTDTQYF. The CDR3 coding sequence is TGTGCCAGCAGTACCTCTGGCGGGACTAGCACAGATACGCAGTATTTT.